These 5 T cell receptor beta chains share one sample of origin, sequenced in a study of cytotoxic CD8 clonotypes in ibrutinib-treated CLL. Using immunoSEQ multiplex PCR, the repertoire was profiled, and TCRdb retains in-frame clones only, with some absent. In the table there are about 15,000 clones, more than 45% of which are singletons. The specimen comprised PBMCs, sampled at an approximately 26-month disease-progression time point, from a patient treated with ibrutinib. These TCRs come from a human donor with chronic lymphocytic leukemia.

V usage is TRBV29-1 and J usage is TRBJ1-1; no clear D. The V end lost 4 bases, the J end lost 2 bases, and 5 bases lay between the germline ends. There are 11 residues in the CDR3. CDR1 is SQVTM, CDR2 ANQGSEA, per germline. CDR3 loop: CSVVHNTEAFF. Here the CDR3 DNA reads TGCAGCGTTGTCCATAACACTGAAGCTTTCTTT.

The chain is built from TRBV7-9 and TRBJ2-2; D call uncertain. The germline V and J ends were trimmed by 5 bases and 5 bases, with 6 bases remaining between them. CDR1 is SEHNR, CDR2 FQNEAQ, per germline (reference sequence). The length of the CDR3 is 12 residues. This CDR3 is CASSQDTGELFF. CDR3 in DNA: TGTGCCAGCAGCCAAGATACCGGGGAGCTGTTTTTT.

V usage is TRBV12-5 and J usage is TRBJ2-3, with 7 positions matching TRBD2. Trimming took 3 bases from V and 1 from J; bases not matched to a gene: 4. The CDR3 is made up of 15 amino acids. CDR1 is LGHNT and CDR2 is FRNRAP in the germline V gene. The CDR3, as DNA: TGTGCTAGTGGTTTAGGCGGGGGTGGCACAGATACGCAGTATTTT. It codes for CASGLGGGGTDTQYF.

This clone has a handful of counts. This chain links TRBV19 with TRBJ1-5; D perhaps matches TRBD1 (5 bases). The CDR3 extends over 15 amino acids. CDR1 and CDR2 (germline): LNHDA, SQIVND (reference sequence). V was shortened by 3 bases and J by 10 bases, with 19 bases between the two germline ends. CDR3 region: CASSIGRGRQGPQHF. In DNA form, the CDR3 reads TGTGCCAGTAGTATCGGAAGGGGTCGGCAGGGCCCCCAGCATTTT.

V gene TRBV20-1 combines with J gene TRBJ2-1, with D tentatively TRBD2 (6 bases). From germline, CDR1 is DFQATT and CDR2 SNEGSKA (reference sequence). This CDR3 has 9 amino acids. Here the CDR3 reads CSVSGEQFF. CDR3 sequence (DNA): TGCAGCGTAAGCGGGGAGCAGTTCTTC.